The 2 T cell receptor beta chains presented below share a single source sample, sequenced in a study of blood T cell repertoires in COVID-19. Assay: immunoSEQ multiplex PCR; the TCRdb copy retains only in-frame clones and omits some. Of 120,000 to 150,000 clones listed, 84% are singletons. The sequenced sample consisted of PBMCs or T cells enriched from blood (not recorded which). Source of these receptors: a woman aged 50 to 60 with acute COVID-19.

The chain employs TRBV5-4 and TRBJ1-2; D may be TRBD1 (6 bases). CDR1 and CDR2 from the germline V gene are SGHNT and YYREEE (reference sequence). The CDR3 runs to 13 residues. The germline V and J ends were trimmed by 0 bases and 8 bases, with 11 bases remaining between them. CDR3 in DNA: TGTGCCAGCAGCTTGGGGGGGCCGACCGGCTACACCTTC. This translates into CASSLGGPTGYTF.

The sample holds one count of this clone. The chain links TRBV7-2 to TRBJ2-7; D is uncertain. V gave up 0 bases and J gave up 0 bases, with 3 bases separating them. Per germline, CDR1 SGHTA and CDR2 FQGNSA. CDR3 length: 13 amino acids. CDR3 DNA sequence: TGTGCCAGCAGCTTAGCTAACTCCTACGAGCAGTACTTC. Translated: CASSLANSYEQYF.